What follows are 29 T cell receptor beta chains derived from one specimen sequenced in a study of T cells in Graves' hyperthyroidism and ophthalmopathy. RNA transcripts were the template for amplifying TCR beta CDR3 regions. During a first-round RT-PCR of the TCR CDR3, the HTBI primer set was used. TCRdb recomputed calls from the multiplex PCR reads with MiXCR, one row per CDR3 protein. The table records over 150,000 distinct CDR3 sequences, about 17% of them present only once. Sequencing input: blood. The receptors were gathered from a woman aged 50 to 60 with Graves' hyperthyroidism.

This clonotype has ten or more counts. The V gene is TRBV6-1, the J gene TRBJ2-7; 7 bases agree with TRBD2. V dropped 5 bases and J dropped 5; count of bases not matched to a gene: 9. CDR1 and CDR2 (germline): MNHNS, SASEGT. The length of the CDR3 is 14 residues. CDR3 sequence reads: CASSLSGTMNEQYF. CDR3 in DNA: TGTGCCAGCAGTTTGAGCGGGACTATGAACGAGCAGTACTTC.

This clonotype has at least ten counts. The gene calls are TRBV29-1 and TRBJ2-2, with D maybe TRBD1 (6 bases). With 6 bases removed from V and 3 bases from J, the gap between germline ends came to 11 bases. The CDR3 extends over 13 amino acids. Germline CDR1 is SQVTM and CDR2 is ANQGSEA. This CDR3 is CSVVQGHTGELFF. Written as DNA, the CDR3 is TGCAGCGTGGTACAGGGCCACACCGGGGAGCTGTTTTTT.

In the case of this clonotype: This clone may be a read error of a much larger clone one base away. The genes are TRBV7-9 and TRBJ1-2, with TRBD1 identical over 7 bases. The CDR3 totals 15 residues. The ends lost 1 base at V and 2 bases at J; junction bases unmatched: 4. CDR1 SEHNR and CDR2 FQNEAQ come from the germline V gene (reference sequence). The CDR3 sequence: CASSLVQGQNYGYTF. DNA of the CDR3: TGTGCCAGCAGCTTAGTTCAGGGACAGAACTATGGCTACACCTTC.

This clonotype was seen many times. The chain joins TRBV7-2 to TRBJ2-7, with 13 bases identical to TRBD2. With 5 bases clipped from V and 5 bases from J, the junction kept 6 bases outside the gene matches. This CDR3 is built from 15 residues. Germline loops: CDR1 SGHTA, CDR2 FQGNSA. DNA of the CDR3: TGTGCCAGCAGCCGCGCCGGGACTAGCGGGAACGAGCAGTACTTC. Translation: CASSRAGTSGNEQYF.

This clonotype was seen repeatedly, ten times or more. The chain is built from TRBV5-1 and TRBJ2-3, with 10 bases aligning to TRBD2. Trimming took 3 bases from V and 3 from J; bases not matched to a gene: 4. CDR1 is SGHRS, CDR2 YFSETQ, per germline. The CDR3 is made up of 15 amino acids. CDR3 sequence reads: CASSSSGRRTDTQYF. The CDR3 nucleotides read TGCGCCAGCAGCTCTAGCGGGAGAAGGACAGATACGCAGTATTTT.

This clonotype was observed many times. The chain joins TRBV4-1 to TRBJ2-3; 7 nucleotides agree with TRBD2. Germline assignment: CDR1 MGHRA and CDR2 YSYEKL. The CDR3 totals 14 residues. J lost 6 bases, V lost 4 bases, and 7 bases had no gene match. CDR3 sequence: CASSPLGEGDTQYF. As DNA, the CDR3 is TGCGCCAGCAGCCCGCTCGGGGAGGGGGATACGCAGTATTTT.

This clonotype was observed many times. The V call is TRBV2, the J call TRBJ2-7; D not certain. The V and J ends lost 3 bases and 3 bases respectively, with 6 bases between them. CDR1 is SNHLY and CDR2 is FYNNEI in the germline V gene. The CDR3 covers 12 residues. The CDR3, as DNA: TGTGCCAGCAGTGACCCGAGCTACGAGCAGTACTTC. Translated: CASSDPSYEQYF. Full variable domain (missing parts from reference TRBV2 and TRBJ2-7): EPEVTQTPSHQVTQMGQEVILRCVPISNHLYFYWYRQILGQKVEFLVSFYNNEISEKSEIFDDQFSVERPDGSNFTLKIRSTKLEDSAMYFCASSDPSYEQYFGPGTRLTVT.

The CDR3 coding sequence is TGCGCCAGCAGCTTGGCCCATTTAACCGGGGAGCTGTTTTTT. It specifies CASSLAHLTGELFF. The rearrangement links TRBV5-1 to TRBJ2-2; D gene unclear. Germline V gene sequence: CDR1 SGHRS, CDR2 YFSETQ. This CDR3 contains 14 residues. Trimming pared 0 bases from V and 5 bases from J, leaving 8 bases between.

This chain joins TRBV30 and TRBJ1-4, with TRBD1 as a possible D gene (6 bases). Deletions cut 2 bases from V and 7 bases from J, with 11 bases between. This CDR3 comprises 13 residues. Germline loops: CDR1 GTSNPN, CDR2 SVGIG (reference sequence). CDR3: CAWSYRVGEKLFF. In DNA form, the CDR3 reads TGTGCCTGGAGTTACAGGGTGGGTGAAAAACTGTTTTTT.

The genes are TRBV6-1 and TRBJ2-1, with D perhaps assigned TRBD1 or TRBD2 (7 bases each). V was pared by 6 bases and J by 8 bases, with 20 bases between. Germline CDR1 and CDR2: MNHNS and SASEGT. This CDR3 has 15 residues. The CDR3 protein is CASSPGRGLRDEQFF. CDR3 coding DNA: TGTGCCAGCAGCCCAGGGAGGGGGCTCAGGGATGAGCAGTTCTTC.

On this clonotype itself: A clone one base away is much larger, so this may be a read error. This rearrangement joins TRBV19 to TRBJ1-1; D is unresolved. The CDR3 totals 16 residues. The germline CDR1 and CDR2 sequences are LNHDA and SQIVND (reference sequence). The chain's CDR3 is CASSQMSLRGYTEALF. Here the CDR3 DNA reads TGTGCCAGTAGCCAAATGAGTCTACGCGGATACACTGAAGCTCTCTTT.

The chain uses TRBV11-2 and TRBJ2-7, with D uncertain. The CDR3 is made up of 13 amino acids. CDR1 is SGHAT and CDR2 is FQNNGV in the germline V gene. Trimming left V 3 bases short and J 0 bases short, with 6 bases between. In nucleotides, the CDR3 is TGTGCCAGCAGCTTTGCTCGCTCCTACGAGCAGTACTTC. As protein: CASSFARSYEQYF.

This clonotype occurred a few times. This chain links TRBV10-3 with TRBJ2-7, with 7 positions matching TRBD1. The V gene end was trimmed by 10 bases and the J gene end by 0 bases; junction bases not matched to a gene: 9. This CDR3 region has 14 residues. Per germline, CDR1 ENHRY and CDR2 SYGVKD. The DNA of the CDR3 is TGTGCCACCCAGGACAGGTGGGACTCCTACGAGCAGTACTTC. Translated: CATQDRWDSYEQYF.

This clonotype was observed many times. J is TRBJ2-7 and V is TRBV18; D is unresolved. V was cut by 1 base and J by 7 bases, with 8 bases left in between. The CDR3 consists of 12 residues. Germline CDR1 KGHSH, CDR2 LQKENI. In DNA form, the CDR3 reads TGTGCCAGCTCACCACGGCAGAGGGAGCAGTACTTC. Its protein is CASSPRQREQYF. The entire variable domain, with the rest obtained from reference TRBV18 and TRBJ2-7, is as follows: NAGVMQNPRHLVRRRGQEARLRCSPMKGHSHVYWYRQLPEEGLKFMVYLQKENIIDESGMPKERFSAEFPKEGPSILRIQQVVRGDSAAYFCASSPRQREQYFGPGTRLTVT.

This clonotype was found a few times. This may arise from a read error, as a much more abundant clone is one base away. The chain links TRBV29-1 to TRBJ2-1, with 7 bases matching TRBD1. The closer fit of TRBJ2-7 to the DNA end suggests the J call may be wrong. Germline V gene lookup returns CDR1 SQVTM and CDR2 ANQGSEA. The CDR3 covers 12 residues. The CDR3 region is CSVGDRYNEQYF. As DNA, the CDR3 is TGCAGCGTTGGGGACAGATACAATGAGCAGTACTTC.

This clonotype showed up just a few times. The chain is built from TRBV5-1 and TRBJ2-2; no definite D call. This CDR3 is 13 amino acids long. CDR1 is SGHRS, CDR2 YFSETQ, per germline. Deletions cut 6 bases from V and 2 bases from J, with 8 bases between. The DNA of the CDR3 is TGCGCCAGCATGAGACGTAACACCGGGGAGCTGTTTTTT. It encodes CASMRRNTGELFF. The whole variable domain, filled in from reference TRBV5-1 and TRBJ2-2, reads KAGVTQTPRYLIKTRGQQVTLSCSPISGHRSVSWYQQTPGQGLQFLFEYFSETQRNKGNFPGRFSGRQFSNSRSEMNVSTLELGDSALYLCASMRRNTGELFFGEGSRLTVL.

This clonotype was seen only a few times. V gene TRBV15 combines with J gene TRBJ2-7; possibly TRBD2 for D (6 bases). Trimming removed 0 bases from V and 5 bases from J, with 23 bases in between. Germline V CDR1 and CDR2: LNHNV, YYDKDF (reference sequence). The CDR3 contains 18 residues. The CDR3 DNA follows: TGTGCCACCAGCAGAGATTATAGCGGTCCCCTTCGAGTCCACGAGCAGTACTTC. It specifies CATSRDYSGPLRVHEQYF.

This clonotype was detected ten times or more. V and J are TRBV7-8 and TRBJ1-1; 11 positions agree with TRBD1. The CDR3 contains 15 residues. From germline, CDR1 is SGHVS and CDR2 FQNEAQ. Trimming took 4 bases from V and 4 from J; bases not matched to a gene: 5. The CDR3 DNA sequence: TGTGCCAGCAGCTCTTGGACAGGGGGCGGCACTGAAGCTTTCTTT. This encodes CASSSWTGGGTEAFF.

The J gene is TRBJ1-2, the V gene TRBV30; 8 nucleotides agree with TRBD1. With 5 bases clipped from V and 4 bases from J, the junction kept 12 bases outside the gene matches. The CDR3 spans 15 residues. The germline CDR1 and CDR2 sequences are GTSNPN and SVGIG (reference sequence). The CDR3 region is CAWHRDRTFSYGYTF. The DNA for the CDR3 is TGTGCCTGGCACCGGGACAGGACTTTCAGCTATGGCTACACCTTC.

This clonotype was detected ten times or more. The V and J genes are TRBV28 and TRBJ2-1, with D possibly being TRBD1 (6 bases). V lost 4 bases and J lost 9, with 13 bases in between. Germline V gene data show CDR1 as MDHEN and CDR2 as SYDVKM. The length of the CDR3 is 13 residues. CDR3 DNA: TGTGCCAGCAGTTACAACAGGGAGAGTGAGCAGTTCTTC. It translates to CASSYNRESEQFF.

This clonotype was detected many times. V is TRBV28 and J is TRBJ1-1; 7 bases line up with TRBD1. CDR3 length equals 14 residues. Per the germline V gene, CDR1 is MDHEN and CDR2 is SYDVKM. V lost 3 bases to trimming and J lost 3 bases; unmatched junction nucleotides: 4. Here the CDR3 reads CASSFRGLYTEAFF. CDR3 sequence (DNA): TGTGCCAGCAGTTTTAGGGGGCTCTACACTGAAGCTTTCTTT.

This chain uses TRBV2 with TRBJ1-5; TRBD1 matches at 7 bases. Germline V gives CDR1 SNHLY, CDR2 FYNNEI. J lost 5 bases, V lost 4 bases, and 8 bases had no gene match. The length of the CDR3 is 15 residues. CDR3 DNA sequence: TGTGCCAGCAGTGGGGACAGTGGAGGTGATCAGCCCCAGCATTTT. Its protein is CASSGDSGGDQPQHF.

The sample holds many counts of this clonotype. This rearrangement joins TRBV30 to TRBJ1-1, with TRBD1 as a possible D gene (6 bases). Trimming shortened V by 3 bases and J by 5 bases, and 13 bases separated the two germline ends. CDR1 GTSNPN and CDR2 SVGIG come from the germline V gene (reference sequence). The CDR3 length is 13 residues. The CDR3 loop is CAWRRQEGTEAFF. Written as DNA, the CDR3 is TGTGCCTGGAGGAGACAGGAAGGGACTGAAGCTTTCTTT.

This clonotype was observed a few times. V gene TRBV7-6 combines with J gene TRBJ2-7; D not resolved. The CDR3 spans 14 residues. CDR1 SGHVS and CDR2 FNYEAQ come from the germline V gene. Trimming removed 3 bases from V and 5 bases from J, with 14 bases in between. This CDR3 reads CASSFRYRDDEQYF. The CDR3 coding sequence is TGTGCCAGCAGCTTCCGTTACCGAGATGACGAGCAGTACTTC. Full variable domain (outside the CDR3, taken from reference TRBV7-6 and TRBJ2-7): GAGVSQSPRYKVTKRGQDVALRCDPISGHVSLYWYRQALGQGPEFLTYFNYEAQQDKSGLPNDRFSAERPEGSISTLTIQRTEQRDSAMYRCASSFRYRDDEQYFGPGTRLTVT.

CDR3 sequence: CASSQGLDRRYTDTQYF. DNA of the CDR3: TGCGCCAGCAGCCAAGGACTGGATCGGCGGTACACAGATACGCAGTATTTT. This sequence joins TRBV4-1 and TRBJ2-3, with D hard to call. Trimming took off 1 base at V and 2 bases at J, with 16 bases between the two ends. CDR3 length: 17 residues. Germline CDR1 MGHRA, CDR2 YSYEKL.

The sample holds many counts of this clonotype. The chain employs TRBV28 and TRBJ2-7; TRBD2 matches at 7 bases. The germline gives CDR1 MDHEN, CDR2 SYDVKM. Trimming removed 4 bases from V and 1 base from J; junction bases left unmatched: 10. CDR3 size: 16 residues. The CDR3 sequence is CASSSLSSGPSYEQYF. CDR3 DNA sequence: TGTGCCAGCAGTTCCCTCTCTAGCGGTCCTTCCTACGAGCAGTACTTC.

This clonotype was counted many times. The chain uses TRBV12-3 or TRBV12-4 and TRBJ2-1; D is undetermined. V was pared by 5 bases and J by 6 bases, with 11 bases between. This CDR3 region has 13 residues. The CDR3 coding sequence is TGTGCCAGCAGTAGCCCCCCGGTCAATGAGCAGTTCTTC. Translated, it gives CASSSPPVNEQFF.

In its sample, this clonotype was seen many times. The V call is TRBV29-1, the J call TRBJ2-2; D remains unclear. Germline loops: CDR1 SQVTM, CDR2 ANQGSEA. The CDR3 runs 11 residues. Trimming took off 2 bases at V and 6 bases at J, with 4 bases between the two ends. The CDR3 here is CSVESPGELFF. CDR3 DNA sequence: TGCAGCGTTGAATCCCCCGGGGAGCTGTTTTTT.

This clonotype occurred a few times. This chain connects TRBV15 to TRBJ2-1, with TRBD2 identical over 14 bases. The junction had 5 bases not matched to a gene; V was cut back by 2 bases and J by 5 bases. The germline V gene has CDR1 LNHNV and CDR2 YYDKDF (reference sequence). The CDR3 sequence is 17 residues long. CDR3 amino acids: CATSRQRLAGGNNEQFF. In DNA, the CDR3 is TGTGCCACCAGCAGACAAAGACTAGCGGGAGGGAACAATGAGCAGTTCTTC.